Described below is a single T cell receptor beta chain sequence and its context. A much more abundant neighbour one base away suggests this may be a read error. Only in-frame clones appear in the TCRdb table, and some are missing; sequencing was by immunoSEQ multiplex PCR. The profile covers under 50,000 clones, none occurring a single time. This sample was taken from a study of T cell clonality in common variable immunodeficiency. This receptor was obtained from a person aged 18 to 70 in good health. Sequenced input: peripheral blood mononuclear cells.

CDR3 sequence: CASSPGTDNSPLFF. Incomplete CDR3 DNA: TGTGCCAGCAGCCCCGGGACAGATAATTCACCA. The V gene is TRBV7-2, the J gene TRBJ1-4, with 7 bases matching TRBD1. The CDR3 end falls 3 residues outside the read, so it is completed with the germline J gene. The CDR3 is made up of 14 amino acids. The germline CDR1 and CDR2 sequences are SGHTA and FQGNSA.